Shown below are 16 T cell receptor beta chains from a single sample sequenced in a study of human T cells and chemical hapten exposure. MiXCR, applied by TCRdb to the RACE reads, yields one record per CDR3 protein. The table includes 340,000 or so distinct CDR3 sequences, approximately 6.3% detected once. Time point described: patch test 1, 2 weeks after DPC sensitization. The sample's treatment: therapeutic diphenylcyclopropenone sensitization with weekly scalp DPC. The sample here was whole blood, taken in connection with sensitization to the hapten diphenylcyclopropenone (DPC). These receptors all stem from a woman aged 18-35 years with alopecia areata. Some clones in this sample may be carry-over from other donors' samples.

This clonotype was detected only a few times. The chain is built from TRBV3-1 and TRBJ2-5; possibly TRBD2 for D (5 bases). V gave up 1 base and J gave up 0 bases, with 9 bases separating them. The CDR3 length is 15 residues. Germline assignment: CDR1 LGHDT and CDR2 YNNKEL (reference sequence). CDR3 DNA sequence: TGTGCCAGCAGCCAAGGGACTGACTACCAAGAGACCCAGTACTTC. It codes for CASSQGTDYQETQYF.

V gene TRBV12-3 or TRBV12-4 combines with J gene TRBJ1-2; 7 bases match TRBD1. The CDR3 runs 14 residues. Germline trimming cut 8 bases from V and 2 bases from J; bases unmatched to any gene: 8. The CDR3 DNA reads TGTGCCAGCGGGGAGGACAGGAGGAACTATGGCTACACCTTC. Protein product: CASGEDRRNYGYTF.

This clonotype was counted at least ten times. The chain combines TRBV12-3 or TRBV12-4 with TRBJ1-6; 7 nucleotides line up with TRBD1. This CDR3 region has 14 residues. V shed 2 bases and J 9 bases; nucleotides not matched to a gene: 4. CDR3 loop: CASSLRGQGSPLHF. The CDR3 nucleotides are TGTGCCAGCAGTTTAAGGGGGCAGGGTTCACCCCTCCACTTT.

The chain carries TRBV5-1 and TRBJ1-3, with a tentative D call TRBD1 (6 bases). This CDR3 is 15 amino acids long. Trimming took 4 bases from V and 0 from J, leaving 11 bases between them. CDR1 SGHRS and CDR2 YFSETQ come from the germline V gene. Here the CDR3 reads CASSLDRSSGNTIYF. The CDR3 bases are TGCGCCAGCAGCCTGGACAGATCCTCTGGAAACACCATATATTTT.

The chain has TRBV2 and TRBJ1-4; 7 bases are shared with TRBD1. The CDR3 totals 14 residues. V trimming: 6 bases; J trimming: 4 bases; junction bases outside the gene matches: 5. Germline values: CDR1 SNHLY, CDR2 FYNNEI. The CDR3 region has the DNA TGTGCCAGCAGGTTGGGACAGAATAATGAAAAACTGTTTTTT. Translated: CASRLGQNNEKLFF.

This clonotype was detected a few times. This chain connects TRBV29-1 to TRBJ1-5, with D maybe TRBD1 (6 bases). Germline CDR1 reads SQVTM; CDR2 reads ANQGSEA. V was trimmed by 4 bases and J by 6 bases, leaving 13 bases between them. CDR3 length: 13 amino acids. The CDR3 reads CSVVTGLGQPQHF. CDR3 DNA: TGCAGCGTTGTGACAGGCCTCGGTCAGCCCCAGCATTTT.

This clonotype was counted at least ten times. CDR3 sequence reads: CASSHPLQGKLAKNIQYF. Here the CDR3 DNA reads TGTGCCAGCAGTCACCCCCTACAGGGAAAGCTAGCCAAAAACATTCAGTACTTC. The chain has TRBV28 and TRBJ2-4; D may be TRBD1 (6 bases). The V end was cut by 5 bases, the J end by 0 bases, with 20 bases between. The CDR3 totals 18 residues. Germline values: CDR1 MDHEN, CDR2 SYDVKM.

The rearrangement uses TRBV19 and TRBJ1-2; the D gene is possibly TRBD1 (6 bases). With 6 bases removed from V and 2 bases from J, the gap between germline ends came to 10 bases. This CDR3 comprises 13 residues. In germline, CDR1 is LNHDA, CDR2 SQIVND (reference sequence). CDR3 bases: TGTGCCAGTAGGATGACAGGAAACTATGGCTACACCTTC. It codes for CASRMTGNYGYTF.

The genes are TRBV12-3 or TRBV12-4 and TRBJ1-5; the match to TRBD1 covers 7 bases. There are 14 residues in the CDR3. Losses at the gene ends were 3 bases for V and 5 bases for J; bases not matched to a gene: 4. CDR3 residues: CASSLRGQDQPQHF. CDR3 sequence (DNA): TGTGCCAGCAGTTTGAGGGGGCAGGATCAGCCCCAGCATTTT.

This chain joins TRBV6-6 and TRBJ1-6; a weak D match, TRBD1 (5 bases). Per the germline V gene, CDR1 is MNHNY and CDR2 is SVGAGI (reference sequence). V was cut by 5 bases and J by 0 bases, with 17 bases left in between. CDR3 length equals 18 residues. The CDR3 nucleotides read TGTGCCAGCAGTCCGATCCCAGGGATAAGCTCCTATAATTCACCCCTCCACTTT. Its protein is CASSPIPGISSYNSPLHF.

This clonotype has only a few counts. The gene calls are TRBV6-5 and TRBJ1-2; D gene unclear. This CDR3 has 13 residues. The ends were cut back, 2 bases at V and 7 bases at J, with 11 bases in the middle. The germline gives CDR1 MNHEY, CDR2 SVGAGI. The CDR3 DNA reads as TGTGCCAGCAGTTACCGGGGATTACGTGGCTACACCTTC. Protein product: CASSYRGLRGYTF.

The rearrangement uses TRBV5-1 and TRBJ1-6, with a tentative D call TRBD1 (5 bases). Trimming took 2 bases from V and 5 from J, leaving 8 bases between them. The CDR3 runs to 14 residues. Germline CDR1 and CDR2: SGHRS and YFSETQ. As DNA, the CDR3 is TGCGCCAGCAGCTTACAACAGGATAATTCACCCCTCCACTTT. Translating it yields CASSLQQDNSPLHF.

The chain recombines TRBV4-2 with TRBJ1-5, with D hard to call. CDR1 is LGHNA and CDR2 is YNFKEQ in the germline V gene. This CDR3 has 17 residues. Trimming took off 0 bases at V and 0 bases at J, with 12 bases between the two ends. The CDR3: CASSQERGVYSNQPQHF. The DNA for the CDR3 is TGTGCCAGCAGCCAAGAAAGAGGTGTGTATAGCAATCAGCCCCAGCATTTT.

This chain connects TRBV25-1 to TRBJ1-6; D gene uncertain. This CDR3 is 15 amino acids long. Per germline, CDR1 MGHDK and CDR2 SYGVNS. Trimming stripped 8 bases from V and 0 bases from J, with 11 bases between. The CDR3 region is CASRTESSYNSPLHF. CDR3 bases: TGTGCCAGCCGGACGGAGAGCTCCTATAATTCACCCCTCCACTTT.

This chain links TRBV18 with TRBJ2-7, with D tentatively TRBD2 (6 bases). CDR1 is KGHSH and CDR2 is LQKENI in the germline V gene. The germline V and J ends were trimmed by 8 bases and 0 bases, with 14 bases remaining between them. The CDR3 runs to 14 residues. This CDR3 is CASRERGLSYEQYF. CDR3 sequence (DNA): TGTGCCAGCCGTGAACGGGGACTCTCCTACGAGCAGTACTTC. The full variable domain, completed using reference TRBV18 and TRBJ2-7, is NAGVMQNPRHLVRRRGQEARLRCSPMKGHSHVYWYRQLPEEGLKFMVYLQKENIIDESGMPKERFSAEFPKEGPSILRIQQVVRGDSAAYFCASRERGLSYEQYFGPGTRLTVT.

V gene TRBV13 combines with J gene TRBJ2-7; possibly TRBD2 for D (5 bases). This CDR3 has 14 residues. Per germline, CDR1 PRHDT and CDR2 FYEKMQ (reference sequence). The V end was cut by 5 bases, the J end by 5 bases, with 16 bases between. The chain's CDR3 is CASSPGVRGDEQYF. CDR3 coding DNA: TGTGCCAGCAGCCCCGGGGTCCGAGGCGACGAGCAGTACTTC.